This T cell receptor (beta chain) emerged from a study of blood T cell repertoires in COVID-19. Study-level information: T cells, B-cell-depleted T cells, or PBMCs supplied cDNA or gDNA.

Germline V gene lookup returns CDR1 MRHNA and CDR2 SNTAGT. CDR3 size: 14 residues. The ends were cut back, 5 bases at V and 1 base at J, with 11 bases in the middle. Sequenced by immunoSEQ multiplex PCR; TCRdb stores in-frame clones only, minus some. In the table there are around 70,000 clones, around 77% of which are singletons. This TCR was sampled from a human donor in a cohort sampled during active COVID-19. The V gene is TRBV6-4, the J gene TRBJ1-1, with D perhaps matching TRBD1 (6 bases). Sequenced input: peripheral blood. This CDR3 is CASSRQAGNTEAFF. For the CDR3, the DNA is TGTGCCAGCAGTAGACAGGCCGGGAACACTGAAGCTTTCTTT.